Below are 3 T cell receptor beta chains sequenced from a single sample in a study of CD8+ T cells in alopecia areata (dated by TCRdb to 2016 to 2019). Sample time point, as interpreted from the label and publication: roughly 26 weeks on oral tofacitinib. The treatment or condition label of this sample denotes: oral pan-JAK inhibitor, 5-10 mg twice daily. Libraries were constructed by the immunoSEQ multiplex PCR assay. For TCR sequencing, RNA was extracted from every sample and reverse transcribed into cDNA to serve as template. This immuneACCESS table, as held by TCRdb, lists in-frame sequences with V and J called but not all clones. Of the missing ones, under half trace to an unresolved V gene in checked studies; the others have no known cause. In all, the sample holds 250,000 to 300,000 clones, and over 45% of those were seen once. The ten top clones hold approximately 2% of the sample. The input for sequencing was CD4+ T cells sorted from blood, taken at week 24, from a patient treated with tofacitinib. These receptors all stem from a human donor with alopecia areata.

V and J are TRBV15 and TRBJ2-3; TRBD2 agrees at 10 bases. The junction had 3 bases not matched to a gene; V was cut back by 4 bases and J by 2 bases. The germline gives CDR1 LNHNV, CDR2 YYDKDF (reference sequence). The CDR3 sequence is 15 residues long. The CDR3 loop is CATSTLAGDTDTQYF. DNA of the CDR3: TGTGCCACCAGCACCCTAGCGGGGGACACAGATACGCAGTATTTT. Together with reference TRBV15 and TRBJ2-3, the CDR3 gives the full variable domain: DAMVIQNPRYQVTQFGKPVTLSCSQTLNHNVMYWYQQKSSQAPKLLFHYYDKDFNNEADTPDNFQSRRPNTSFCFLDIRSPGLGDTAMYLCATSTLAGDTDTQYFGPGTRLTVL.

V usage is TRBV2 and J usage is TRBJ2-5, with D perhaps TRBD2 (6 bases). Trimming stripped 1 base from V and 5 bases from J, with 11 bases between. Germline V gives CDR1 SNHLY, CDR2 FYNNEI. The length of the CDR3 is 14 residues. Here the CDR3 DNA reads TGTGCCAGCAGTGAAGTTCTAGCGACGGAGACCCAGTACTTC. Translating it yields CASSEVLATETQYF.

The chain is built from TRBV30 and TRBJ1-2; no clear D. Trimming removed 3 bases at V and 4 bases at J, with 9 bases between. The CDR3 sequence is 12 residues long. Germline V lookup: CDR1 GTSNPN, CDR2 SVGIG (reference sequence). DNA of the CDR3: TGTGCCTGGAGGCTTCGGGGCTATGGCTACACCTTC. Its protein is CAWRLRGYGYTF.